Listed here is a single T cell receptor (beta chain). The antigen it binds to is not known. No quality values exist for individual bases; no much larger clone is one base distant. The data were taken from a study of blood T cell repertoires in COVID-19 (dated by TCRdb to 2018 to 2020). Notes on the research overall: Collaborator samples came from the United States, Italy and Spain and covered acute and convalescent phases of COVID-19. The repertoires were made available in a free public database intended to serve as a resource for research on the immune response to SARS-CoV-2. The prospective study material was composed of cDNA or gDNA derived from T cells, B-cell-depleted T cells, or PBMCs. Where available, HLA class I and class II types were obtained from metadata supplied by the sample provider rather than from assay-based typing. Sample metadata almost always included a de-identified subject ID, COVID-19 status, age in years and sex. The samples were drawn from two sources: the first 160 participants of the ongoing ImmuneRACE study, and over 950 subjects contributed by 6 global collaborators. The dataset comprised deeply sampled blood TCRbeta repertoires from subjects exposed to, actively infected with, or recovered from COVID-19. What the work shows at the level of the full study, not this receptor alone: How much clinical and demographic metadata was included differed by source and by participant, and the metadata was provided uncurated.

TCRbeta CDR3 regions were amplified from genomic DNA using the immunoSEQ Assay, a bias-controlled multiplex PCR. The authors' analysis ran thus. The number of nucleated cells in each sample was estimated from the amplification of reference gene primers within the assay. To quantify the absolute abundance of each unique TCRbeta CDR3 rearrangement, sequence reads were collapsed and filtered. Productive Simpson clonality was computed per sample as the square root of Simpson's diversity index over productive rearrangements. As stored in TCRdb, this immuneACCESS dataset retains in-frame rearrangements with V and J assigned. A fraction of the clones does not appear; measured against another copy, unresolved V genes explain less than half of the discrepancy, and the remainder lacks a known reason. The V and J calls and clone size were taken over from that table, and D and trimming were inferred from the DNA. The sample profile shows around 300,000 clones; 89% of them were found once. The top ten constitute around 1.7% of the sample.

In the prospective study, participants were about 18 to 100 years old, resided in 24 geographic areas of the United States, and were enrolled through a virtual design. In the prospective study, cohorts were assigned on the basis of participant-reported clinical history obtained from a screening survey and a study questionnaire. ImmuneRACE Cohort 3 recovered participants were defined by two consecutive negative NP/OP PCR tests, healthcare professional clearance, or symptom resolution. In the prospective study, whole blood, serum and a nasopharyngeal or oropharyngeal swab were collected from each participant by mobile phlebotomists. Additional blood draws and questionnaires over an approximately 2-month period could optionally be provided by prospective study participants. Before DNA extraction, blood samples from the prospective study were shipped at room temperature or frozen. Reading from cysteine to phenylalanine, the CDR3 counts 17 amino acids. Just CDR3 DNA is preserved here, 51 bases in frame from base 1. Trimmed from V: 0 bases; trimmed from J: 4 bases; junction bases lacking a gene match: 4. As encoded in the germline V gene (reference sequence), CDR1 is LGHDT while CDR2 is YNNKEL.

The source material was PBMCs or T cells enriched from blood (not recorded which). The V gene is TRBV3-1 (or the pseudogene TRBV3-2) and the J gene is TRBJ2-5, with 14 junctional bases fitting TRBD2. The clonotype comes from a middle-aged woman who had recovered from COVID-19. The CDR3 sequence is CASSQEIGTSGGETQYF. Read as DNA, the sequence is TGTGCCAGCAGCCAAGAGATTGGGACTAGCGGGGGAGAGACCCAGTACTTC.